This T cell receptor (beta chain) was recovered during a study of blood T cell repertoires in COVID-19. The wider study: T cells, B-cell-depleted T cells, or PBMCs provided the cDNA or gDNA that served as material.

V shed 1 base and J shed 6 bases, with 13 bases lying between them. CDR1 is SGDLS, CDR2 YYNGEE, per germline. The CDR3 consists of 15 residues. As originally analysed: Reference gene primer amplification yielded estimated nucleated cell counts. Produced via immunoSEQ multiplex PCR; TCRdb's table is partial and in-frame only. V, J and clone size reflect that table, while D and trimming were determined from the DNA. Of around 260,000 clones detected, 65% to 85% appear once; the ten largest clones hold about 15%. Seattle patients were enrolled during active infection and followed longitudinally. The TCR comes from a person aged 70 to 85 with COVID-19, enrolled during active disease. Sequencing was performed on peripheral blood. The chain employs TRBV9 and TRBJ2-2, with D uncertain. CDR3 residues: CASSVTQMPAGELFF. The CDR3 nucleotides are TGTGCCAGCAGCGTAACCCAAATGCCGGCCGGGGAGCTGTTTTTT.